One and the same sample provided the 9 T cell receptor beta chains below, sequenced in a study of blood T cell repertoires in COVID-19. Assay: immunoSEQ multiplex PCR; the TCRdb copy retains only in-frame clones and omits some. Here the sample spans about 83,000 clones, about 83% being singletons. Sequencing used peripheral blood. Receptors originate from a man over 45 with active COVID-19.

The chain combines TRBV9 with TRBJ1-4; TRBD1 matches at 10 bases. This CDR3 comprises 15 residues. Germline trimming cut 5 bases from V and 8 bases from J; bases unmatched to any gene: 9. Germline V CDR1 and CDR2: SGDLS, YYNGEE. The CDR3 loop is CASSKGTGAWEKLFF. CDR3 sequence (DNA): TGTGCCAGCAGTAAAGGGACAGGGGCTTGGGAAAAACTGTTTTTT.

The chain combines TRBV4-1 with TRBJ2-3, with 7 bases aligning to TRBD1. Germline values: CDR1 MGHRA, CDR2 YSYEKL. This CDR3 is 15 amino acids long. V dropped 4 bases and J dropped 4; count of bases not matched to a gene: 8. CDR3 in amino acids: CASSRRQGEADTQYF. CDR3 DNA: TGCGCCAGCAGCCGACGACAGGGTGAGGCAGATACGCAGTATTTT.

This rearrangement joins TRBV9 to TRBJ2-1; 7 bases align to TRBD1. J gave up 1 base and V 0 bases, and 1 base lay outside the gene matches. Germline CDR1 reads SGDLS; CDR2 reads YYNGEE. The CDR3 is made up of 15 amino acids. The CDR3 DNA sequence: TGTGCCAGCAGCGTAGTGGGACAGTCCTACAATGAGCAGTTCTTC. This gives the protein CASSVVGQSYNEQFF.

This chain uses TRBV3-1 (or the pseudogene TRBV3-2) with TRBJ1-2; D is perhaps TRBD1 (6 bases). This CDR3 comprises 16 residues. Looked up from germline, CDR1 is LGHDT and CDR2 is YNNKEL (reference sequence). The V gene lost 0 bases and the J gene lost 8 bases, with 19 bases spanning the gap. DNA for the CDR3: TGTGCCAGCAGCCAAGATTTGGAGCTACAGGGTAAAGGCTACACCTTC. Protein product: CASSQDLELQGKGYTF.

This rearrangement joins TRBV30 to TRBJ2-1, with D unresolved. The CDR3 covers 9 residues. V lost 5 bases, J lost 13 bases, and 9 bases lay in between. Germline CDR1 and CDR2: GTSNPN and SVGIG (reference sequence). CDR3 in amino acids: CAWAPPQFF. CDR3 in DNA: TGTGCCTGGGCCCCCCCACAGTTCTTC.

A single count supports this clone. The CDR3 region is CASSPPSSGSETQYF. The DNA for the CDR3 is TGTGCCAGTAGTCCCCCCAGCAGCGGGAGTGAGACCCAGTACTTC. The V call is TRBV19, the J call TRBJ2-5; 8 bases align to TRBD2. After removal of 5 bases from V and 5 bases from J, the junction contained 10 bases not matched to a gene. CDR3 length: 15 residues. Per the germline V gene, CDR1 is LNHDA and CDR2 is SQIVND (reference sequence).

V gene TRBV29-1 combines with J gene TRBJ1-3; a possible D gene is TRBD1 (6 bases). The CDR3 loop spans 14 amino acids. Germline V gives CDR1 SQVTM, CDR2 ANQGSEA. Trimming removed 6 bases from V and 4 bases from J, with 16 bases in between. The CDR3 reads CSVAAGGPGNTIYF. In nucleotides, the CDR3 is TGCAGCGTCGCTGCGGGGGGCCCGGGAAACACCATATATTTT.

This clone turned up a few times. This sequence joins TRBV11-2 and TRBJ2-2; 8 nucleotides align to TRBD1. Germline lookup yields CDR1 SGHAT and CDR2 FQNNGV. The CDR3 has 15 residues. V dropped 4 bases and J dropped 3; count of bases not matched to a gene: 4. CDR3: CASSSGQVYTGELFF. The CDR3 region has the DNA TGTGCCAGCAGCTCGGGACAGGTATACACCGGGGAGCTGTTTTTT. Full variable domain (remainder filled in from reference TRBV11-2 and TRBJ2-2): EAGVAQSPRYKIIEKRQSVAFWCNPISGHATLYWYQQILGQGPKLLIQFQNNGVVDDSQLPKDRFSAERLKGVDSTLKIQPAKLEDSAVYLCASSSGQVYTGELFFGEGSRLTVL.

The rearrangement links TRBV27 to TRBJ1-1; D is unclear. The CDR3 sequence is 15 residues long. The ends were cut back, 0 bases at V and 0 bases at J, with 8 bases in the middle. The germline gives CDR1 MNHEY, CDR2 SMNVEV (reference sequence). The CDR3 loop is CASSLSLTLNTEAFF. The CDR3 nucleotides read TGTGCCAGCAGTTTATCCCTAACCTTGAACACTGAAGCTTTCTTT.